This is a list of T cell receptor beta chains from one sample in a study of blood T cell repertoires in COVID-19. Profiled with immunoSEQ multiplex PCR; TCRdb holds only in-frame clones, not every one. The sample comprises just over 250,000 clones, 88% of which are singletons, and 4% rests with the top ten. The sample taken for sequencing was peripheral blood. The receptor set was obtained from a man aged 55-75 years who had recovered from COVID-19. Each CDR3 is given with its conserved first and last residue.

J gene	V gene	CDR3 protein
TRBJ1-3	TRBV5-1	CASSLAAGLGNTIYF
TRBJ1-6	TRBV5-4	CASSLYSPDSPLHF
TRBJ2-5	TRBV6-5	CASSYSHYQETQYF
TRBJ1-4	TRBV12-3/TRBV12-4	CASTKIGEEKLFF
TRBJ1-2	TRBV9	CASSVGQGRVYF
TRBJ1-2	TRBV3-1/TRBV3-2	CASSPLRGQYGYTF
TRBJ1-1	TRBV19	CASRKDRDTEAFF
TRBJ2-3	TRBV6-5	CAASGTGIFYTQYF
TRBJ2-5	TRBV4-1	CASSQRLAGGKETQYF
TRBJ2-1	TRBV6-5	CASSSQGAYEQFF
TRBJ2-1	TRBV5-1	CASSLTGIKNEQFF
TRBJ2-1	TRBV5-1	CASSLAPLRGGSSYNEQFF
TRBJ1-3	TRBV7-2	CASQGVFSGNTIYF
TRBJ2-3	TRBV5-6	CASSVDRPDTQYF
TRBJ2-2	TRBV5-1	CASSESLGRGGELFF
TRBJ1-4	TRBV5-1	CASSLRGGLGEKLFF
TRBJ1-2	TRBV29-1	CSVEDLGGRGYGYTF
TRBJ2-1	TRBV27	CASSLPMLAGGPNEQFF
TRBJ1-5	TRBV10-2	CASSDLNQPQHF
TRBJ1-6	TRBV12-5	CASGLVDRGNSPLHF
TRBJ1-1	TRBV2	CASSEVIVLNTEAFF
TRBJ1-3	TRBV10-1	CASGQGSGNTIYF
TRBJ2-1	TRBV7-9	CASRSTGTGGHNEQFF
TRBJ2-2	TRBV19	CASTWNTGELFF
TRBJ2-3	TRBV9	CASSVGDRGLTDTQYF
TRBJ1-4	TRBV7-9	CASRKTGATNEKLFF
TRBJ1-2	TRBV12-3/TRBV12-4	CASSLGQNGYTF
TRBJ1-1	TRBV7-9	CASSSPLDRANTEAFF
TRBJ1-2	TRBV7-9	CASSPPDYGYTF